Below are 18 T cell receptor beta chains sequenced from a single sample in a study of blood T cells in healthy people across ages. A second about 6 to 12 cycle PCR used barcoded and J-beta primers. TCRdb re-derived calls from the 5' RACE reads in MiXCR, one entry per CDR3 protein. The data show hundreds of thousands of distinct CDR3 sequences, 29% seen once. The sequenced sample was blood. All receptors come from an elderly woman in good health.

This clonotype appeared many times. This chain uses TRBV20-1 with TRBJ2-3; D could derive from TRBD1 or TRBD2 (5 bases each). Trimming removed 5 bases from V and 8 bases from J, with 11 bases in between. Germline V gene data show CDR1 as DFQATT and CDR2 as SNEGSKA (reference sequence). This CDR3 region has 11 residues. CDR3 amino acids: CSAVAGTTQYF. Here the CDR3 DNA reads TGCAGTGCTGTAGCCGGGACTACGCAGTATTTT.

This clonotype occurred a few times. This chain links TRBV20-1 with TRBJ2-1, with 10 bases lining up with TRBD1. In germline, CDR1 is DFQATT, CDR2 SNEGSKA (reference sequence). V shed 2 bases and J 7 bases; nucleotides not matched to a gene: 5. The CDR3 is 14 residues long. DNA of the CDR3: TGCAGTGCTAGATTCCGGGACAGGGGTAATGAGCAGTTCTTC. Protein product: CSARFRDRGNEQFF.

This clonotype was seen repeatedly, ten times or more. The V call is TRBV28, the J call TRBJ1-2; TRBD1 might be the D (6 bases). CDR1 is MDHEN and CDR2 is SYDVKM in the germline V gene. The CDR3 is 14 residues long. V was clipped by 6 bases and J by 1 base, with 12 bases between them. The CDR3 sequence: CASSRDRFNYGYTF. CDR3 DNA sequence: TGTGCCAGCAGCCGCGACAGGTTTAACTATGGCTACACCTTC.

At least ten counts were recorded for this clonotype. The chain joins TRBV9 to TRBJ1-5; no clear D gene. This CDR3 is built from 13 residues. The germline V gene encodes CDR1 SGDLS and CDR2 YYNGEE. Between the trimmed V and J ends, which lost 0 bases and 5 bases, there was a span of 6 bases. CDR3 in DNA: TGTGCCAGCAGCGTAGCCGGCGATCAGCCCCAGCATTTT. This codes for CASSVAGDQPQHF. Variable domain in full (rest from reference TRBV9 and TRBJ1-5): DSGVTQTPKHLITATGQRVTLRCSPRSGDLSVYWYQQSLDQGLQFLIQYYNGEERAKGNILERFSAQQFPDLHSELNLSSLELGDSALYFCASSVAGDQPQHFGDGTRLSIL.

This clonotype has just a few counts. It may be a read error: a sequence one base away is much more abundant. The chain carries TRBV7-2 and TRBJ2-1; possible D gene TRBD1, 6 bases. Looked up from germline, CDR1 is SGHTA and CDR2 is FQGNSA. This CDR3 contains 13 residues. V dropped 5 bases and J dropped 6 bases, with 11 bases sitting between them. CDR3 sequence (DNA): TGTGCCAGCAGCCAGGGGCCGGGCAATGAGCAGTTCTTC. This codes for CASSQGPGNEQFF.

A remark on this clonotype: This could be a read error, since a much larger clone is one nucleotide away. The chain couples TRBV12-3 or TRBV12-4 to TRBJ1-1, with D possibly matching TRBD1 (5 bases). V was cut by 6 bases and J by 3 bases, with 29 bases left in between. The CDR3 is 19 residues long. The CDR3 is CASSSQTASEGKRHTEAFF. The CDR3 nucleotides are TGTGCCAGCAGCTCCCAGACAGCCTCTGAGGGAAAGAGGCACACTGAAGCTTTCTTT.

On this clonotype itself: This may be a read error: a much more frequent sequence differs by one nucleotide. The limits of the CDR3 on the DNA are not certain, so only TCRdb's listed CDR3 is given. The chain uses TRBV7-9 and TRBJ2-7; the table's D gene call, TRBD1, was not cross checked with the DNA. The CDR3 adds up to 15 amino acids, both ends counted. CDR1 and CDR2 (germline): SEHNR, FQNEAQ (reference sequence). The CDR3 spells CASSLVGQGADERYF.

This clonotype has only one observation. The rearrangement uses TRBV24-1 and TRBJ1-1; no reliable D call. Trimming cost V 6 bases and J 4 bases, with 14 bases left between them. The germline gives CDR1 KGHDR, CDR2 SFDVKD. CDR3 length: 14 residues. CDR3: CATSPNSPSTEAFF. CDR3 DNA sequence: TGTGCCACCAGTCCGAACTCCCCAAGCACTGAAGCTTTCTTT.

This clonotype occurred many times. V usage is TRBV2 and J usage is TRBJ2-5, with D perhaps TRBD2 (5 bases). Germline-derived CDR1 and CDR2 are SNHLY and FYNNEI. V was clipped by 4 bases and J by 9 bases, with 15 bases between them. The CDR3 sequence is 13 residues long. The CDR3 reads CASSGGGSGSQYF. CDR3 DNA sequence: TGTGCCAGCAGTGGCGGCGGCTCGGGATCCCAGTACTTC.

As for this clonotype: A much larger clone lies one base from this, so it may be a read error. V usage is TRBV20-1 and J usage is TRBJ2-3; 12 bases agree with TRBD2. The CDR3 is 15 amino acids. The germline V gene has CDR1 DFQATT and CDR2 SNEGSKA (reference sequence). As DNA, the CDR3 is TGCAGTGCACCAACTAGCGGGGGGAACACAGATGCGCAGTATTTT. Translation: CSAPTSGGNTDAQYF.

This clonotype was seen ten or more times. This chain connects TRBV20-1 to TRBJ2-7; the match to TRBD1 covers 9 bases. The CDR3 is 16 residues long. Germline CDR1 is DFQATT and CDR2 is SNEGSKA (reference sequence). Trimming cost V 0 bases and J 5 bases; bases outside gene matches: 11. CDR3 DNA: TGCAGTGCTAGAGATCCGTTGACTGGGACAGGGAACGAGCAGTACTTC. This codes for CSARDPLTGTGNEQYF.

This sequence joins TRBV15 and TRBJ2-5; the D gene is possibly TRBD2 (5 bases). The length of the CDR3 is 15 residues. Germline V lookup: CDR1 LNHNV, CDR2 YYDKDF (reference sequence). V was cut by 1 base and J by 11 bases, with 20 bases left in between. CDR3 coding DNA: TGTGCCACCAGCAGAGCCGGGGAAGGTATCGATGAGCAGTACTTC. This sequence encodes CATSRAGEGIDEQYF.

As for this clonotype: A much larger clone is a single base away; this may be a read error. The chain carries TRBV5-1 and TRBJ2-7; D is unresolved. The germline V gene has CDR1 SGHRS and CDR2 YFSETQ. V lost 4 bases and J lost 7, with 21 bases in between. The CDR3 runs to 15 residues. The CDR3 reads CASSPRTETYNEQYF. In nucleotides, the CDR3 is TGCGCCAGCAGCCCACGGACCGAAACTTACAATGAGCAGTACTTC. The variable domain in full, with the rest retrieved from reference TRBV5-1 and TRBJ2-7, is KAGVTQTPRYLIKTRGQQVTLSCSPISGHRSVSWYQQTPGQGLQFLFEYFSETQRNKGNFPGRFSGRQFSNSRSEMNVSTLELGDSALYLCASSPRTETYNEQYFGPGTRLTVT.

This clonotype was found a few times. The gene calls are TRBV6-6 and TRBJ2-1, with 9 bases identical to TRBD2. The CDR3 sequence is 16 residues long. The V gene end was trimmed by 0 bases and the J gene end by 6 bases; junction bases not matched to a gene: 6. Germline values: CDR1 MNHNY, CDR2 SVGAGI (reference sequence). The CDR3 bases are TGTGCCAGCAGTTACTCAACGCCTAGCGGGACCAATGAGCAGTTCTTC. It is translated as CASSYSTPSGTNEQFF.

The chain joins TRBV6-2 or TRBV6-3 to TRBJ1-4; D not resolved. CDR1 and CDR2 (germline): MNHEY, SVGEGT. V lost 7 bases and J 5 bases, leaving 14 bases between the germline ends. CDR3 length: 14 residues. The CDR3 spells CASIRRGWNEKLFF. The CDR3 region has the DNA TGTGCCAGCATCCGCCGGGGTTGGAATGAAAAACTGTTTTTT.

The CDR3 sequence is CSARPRGGEDTGELFF. CDR3 nucleotide sequence: TGCAGTGCTAGACCTAGGGGGGGGGAGGACACCGGGGAGCTGTTTTTT. The chain recombines TRBV20-1 with TRBJ2-2, with D tentatively TRBD2 (7 bases). The CDR3 extends over 16 amino acids. The germline V and J ends were trimmed by 2 bases and 3 bases, with 16 bases remaining between them. Per the germline V gene, CDR1 is DFQATT and CDR2 is SNEGSKA (reference sequence).

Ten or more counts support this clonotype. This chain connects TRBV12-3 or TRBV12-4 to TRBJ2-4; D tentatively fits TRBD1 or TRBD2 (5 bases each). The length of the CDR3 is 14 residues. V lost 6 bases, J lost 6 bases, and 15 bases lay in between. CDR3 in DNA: TGTGCCAGCAGCCCCTTTCGTGGGGGAAACATTCAGTACTTC. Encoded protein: CASSPFRGGNIQYF.

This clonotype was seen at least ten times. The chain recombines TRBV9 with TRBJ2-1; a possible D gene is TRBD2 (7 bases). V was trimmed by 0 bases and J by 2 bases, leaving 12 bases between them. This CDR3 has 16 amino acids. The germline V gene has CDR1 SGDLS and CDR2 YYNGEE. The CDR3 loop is CASSVGGGGTYNEQFF. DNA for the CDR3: TGTGCCAGCAGCGTAGGGGGCGGGGGCACCTACAATGAGCAGTTCTTC. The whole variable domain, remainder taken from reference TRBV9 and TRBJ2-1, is DSGVTQTPKHLITATGQRVTLRCSPRSGDLSVYWYQQSLDQGLQFLIQYYNGEERAKGNILERFSAQQFPDLHSELNLSSLELGDSALYFCASSVGGGGTYNEQFFGPGTRLTVL.